This T cell receptor beta chain was captured by sequencing in a study of blood T cell repertoires in COVID-19. Measured with immunoSEQ multiplex PCR; TCRdb has only the in-frame clones, and not every one. The table has a few hundred thousand clones, roughly 90% seen once. The CDR3 spans 14 residues. J was trimmed by 7 bases and V by 5 bases; bases with no gene match: 6. Germline assignment: CDR1 SEHNR and CDR2 FQNEAQ (reference sequence). What was sequenced was peripheral blood. The sequence derives from a man aged 35-49 years with acute or convalescent COVID-19. The V call is TRBV7-9, the J call TRBJ2-1, with 9 bases that match TRBD2. In DNA form, the CDR3 reads TGTGCCAGCAGCAACTATAGCGGGAGTAATGAGCAGTTCTTC. Translating it yields CASSNYSGSNEQFF.